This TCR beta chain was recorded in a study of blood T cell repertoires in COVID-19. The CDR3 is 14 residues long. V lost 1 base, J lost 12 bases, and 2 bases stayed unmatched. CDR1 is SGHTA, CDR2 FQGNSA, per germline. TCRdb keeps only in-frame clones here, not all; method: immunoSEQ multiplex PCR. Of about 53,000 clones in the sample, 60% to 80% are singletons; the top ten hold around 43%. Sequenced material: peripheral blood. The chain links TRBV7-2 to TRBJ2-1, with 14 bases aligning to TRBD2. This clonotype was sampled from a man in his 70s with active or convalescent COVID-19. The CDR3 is CASSLGGTSGRQFF. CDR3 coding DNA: TGTGCCAGCAGCTTAGGAGGGACTAGCGGGAGGCAGTTCTTC.